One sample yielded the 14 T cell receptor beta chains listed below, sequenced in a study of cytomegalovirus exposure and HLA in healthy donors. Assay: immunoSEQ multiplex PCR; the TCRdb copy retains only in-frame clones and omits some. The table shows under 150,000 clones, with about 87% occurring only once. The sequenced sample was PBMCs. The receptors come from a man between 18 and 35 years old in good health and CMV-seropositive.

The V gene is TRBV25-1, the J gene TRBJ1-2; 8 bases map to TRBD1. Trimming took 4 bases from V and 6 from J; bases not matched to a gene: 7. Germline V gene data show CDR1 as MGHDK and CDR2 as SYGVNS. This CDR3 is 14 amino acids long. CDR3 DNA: TGTGCCAGCAGTGGCAGGACAGGGTATGATGGCTACACCTTC. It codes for CASSGRTGYDGYTF.

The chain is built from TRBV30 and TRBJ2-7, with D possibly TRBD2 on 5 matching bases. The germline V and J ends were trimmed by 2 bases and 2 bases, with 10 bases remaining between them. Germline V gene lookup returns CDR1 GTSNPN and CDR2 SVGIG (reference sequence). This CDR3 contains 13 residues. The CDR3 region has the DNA TGTGCCTGGAGTTCGGGGAACCCCTACGAGCAGTACTTC. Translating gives CAWSSGNPYEQYF.

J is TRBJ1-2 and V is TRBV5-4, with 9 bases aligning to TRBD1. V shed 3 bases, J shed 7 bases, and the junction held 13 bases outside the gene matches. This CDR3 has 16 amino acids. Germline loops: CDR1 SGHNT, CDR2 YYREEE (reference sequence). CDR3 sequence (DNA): TGTGCCAGCAGCTCTGGGGTACAGGGGGCGCGGGGTGGCTACACCTTC. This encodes CASSSGVQGARGGYTF.

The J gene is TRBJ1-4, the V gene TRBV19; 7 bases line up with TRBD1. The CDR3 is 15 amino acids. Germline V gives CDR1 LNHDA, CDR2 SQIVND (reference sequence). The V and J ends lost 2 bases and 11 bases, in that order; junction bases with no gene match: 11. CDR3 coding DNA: TGTGCCAGTAGTATACCCACGGGACAGCTCGACAAACTGTTTTTT. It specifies CASSIPTGQLDKLFF.

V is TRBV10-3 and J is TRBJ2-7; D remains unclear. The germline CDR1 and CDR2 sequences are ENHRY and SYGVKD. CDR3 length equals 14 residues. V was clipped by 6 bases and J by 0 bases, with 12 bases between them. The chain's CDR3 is CAIRLTSDSYEQYF. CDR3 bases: TGTGCCATCAGGTTGACAAGTGACTCCTACGAGCAGTACTTC.

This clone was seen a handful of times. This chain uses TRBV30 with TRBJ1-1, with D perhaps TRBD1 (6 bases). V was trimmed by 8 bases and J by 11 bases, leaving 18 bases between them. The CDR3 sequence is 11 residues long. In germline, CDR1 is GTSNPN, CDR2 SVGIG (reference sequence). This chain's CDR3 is CAHDSTGPAFF. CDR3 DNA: TGTGCCCATGACAGTACAGGGCCGGCTTTCTTT.

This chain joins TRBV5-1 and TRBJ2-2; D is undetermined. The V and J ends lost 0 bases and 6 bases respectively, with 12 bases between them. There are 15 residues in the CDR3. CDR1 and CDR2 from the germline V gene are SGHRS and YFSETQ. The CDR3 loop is CASSLAAVASGELFF. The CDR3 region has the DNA TGCGCCAGCAGCTTGGCCGCGGTGGCGTCCGGGGAGCTGTTTTTT.

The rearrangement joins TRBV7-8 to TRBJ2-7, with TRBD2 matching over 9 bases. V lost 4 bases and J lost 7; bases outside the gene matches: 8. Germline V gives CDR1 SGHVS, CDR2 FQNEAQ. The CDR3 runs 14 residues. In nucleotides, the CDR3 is TGTGCCAGCAGCTGGCGGGAGGGCCAGAGAGAGCAGTACTTC. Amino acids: CASSWREGQREQYF.

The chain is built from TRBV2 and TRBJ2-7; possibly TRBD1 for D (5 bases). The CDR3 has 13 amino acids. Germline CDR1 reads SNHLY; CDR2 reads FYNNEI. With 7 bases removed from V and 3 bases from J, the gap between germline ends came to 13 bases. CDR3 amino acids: CASTLDTNYEQYF. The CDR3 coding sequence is TGTGCCAGCACCTTGGACACGAACTACGAGCAGTACTTC.

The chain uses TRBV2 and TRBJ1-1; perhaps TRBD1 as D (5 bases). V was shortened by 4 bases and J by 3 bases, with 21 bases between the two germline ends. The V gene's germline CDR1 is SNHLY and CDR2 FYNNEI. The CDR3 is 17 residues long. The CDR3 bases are TGTGCCAGCAGTGGTAGGGGCAGGCAGTCGATAGACACTGAAGCTTTCTTT. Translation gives CASSGRGRQSIDTEAFF.

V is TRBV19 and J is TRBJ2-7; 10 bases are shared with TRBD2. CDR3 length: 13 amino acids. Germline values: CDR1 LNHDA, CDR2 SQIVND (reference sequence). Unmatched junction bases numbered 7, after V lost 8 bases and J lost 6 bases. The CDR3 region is CASRATSGVEQYF. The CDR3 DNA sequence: TGTGCCAGTCGGGCCACTAGCGGGGTCGAGCAGTACTTC.

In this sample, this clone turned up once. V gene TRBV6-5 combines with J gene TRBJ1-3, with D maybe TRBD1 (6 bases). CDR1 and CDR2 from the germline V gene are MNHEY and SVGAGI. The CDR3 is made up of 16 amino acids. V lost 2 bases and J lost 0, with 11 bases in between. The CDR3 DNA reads TGTGCCAGCAGTTACGACAGGAAGAGCTCTGGAAACACCATATATTTT. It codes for CASSYDRKSSGNTIYF.

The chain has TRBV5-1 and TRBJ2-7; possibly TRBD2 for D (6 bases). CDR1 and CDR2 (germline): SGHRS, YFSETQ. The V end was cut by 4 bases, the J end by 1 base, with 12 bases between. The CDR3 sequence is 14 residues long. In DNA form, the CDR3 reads TGCGCCAGCAGCCCCGTGGGACTGTCCTACGAGCAGTACTTC. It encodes CASSPVGLSYEQYF.

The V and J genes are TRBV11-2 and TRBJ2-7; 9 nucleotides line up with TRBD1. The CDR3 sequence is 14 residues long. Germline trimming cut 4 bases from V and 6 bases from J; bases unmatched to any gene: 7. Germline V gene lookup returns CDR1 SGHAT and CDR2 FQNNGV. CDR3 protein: CASSYGTGSGEQYF. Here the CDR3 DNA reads TGTGCCAGCAGCTACGGGACAGGGTCGGGCGAGCAGTACTTC.